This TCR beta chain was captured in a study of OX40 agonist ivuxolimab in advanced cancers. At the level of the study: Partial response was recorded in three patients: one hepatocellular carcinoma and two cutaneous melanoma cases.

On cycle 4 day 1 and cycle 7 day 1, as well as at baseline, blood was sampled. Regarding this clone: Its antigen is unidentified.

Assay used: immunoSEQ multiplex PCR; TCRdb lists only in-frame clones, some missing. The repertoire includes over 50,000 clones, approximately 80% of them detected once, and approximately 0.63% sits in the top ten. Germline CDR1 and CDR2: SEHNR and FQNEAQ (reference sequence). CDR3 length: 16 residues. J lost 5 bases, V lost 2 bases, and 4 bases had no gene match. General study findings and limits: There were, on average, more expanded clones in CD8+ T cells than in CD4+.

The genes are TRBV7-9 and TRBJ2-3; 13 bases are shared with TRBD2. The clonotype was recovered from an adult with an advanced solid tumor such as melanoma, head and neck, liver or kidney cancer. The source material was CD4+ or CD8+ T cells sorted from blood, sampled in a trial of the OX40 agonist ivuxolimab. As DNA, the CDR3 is TGTGCCAGCAGCTTAAGTCGGACTAGCGGGGGAGATACGCAGTATTTT. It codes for CASSLSRTSGGDTQYF.